This T cell receptor (beta chain) was identified in a study of shared clonotypes between healthy human individuals (dated by TCRdb to 2018 to 2021). Notes on the research overall: A few men and a couple of women, aged 18 to 49 years, made up the cohort. For each donor, CD4 naive and CD4 memory were each given three plates, CD8 naive was given two plates, and CD8 memory was given one plate. To estimate repertoire size and how much clonotypes are shared between individuals, the study performed deep sequencing of blood TCR repertoires from about five healthy adults. Different laboratories and diverse techniques were used to prepare libraries and sequence TCR repertoires, to increase sequencing depth and limit assay-specific biases. Leukapheresis yielded between about 0.94 and 9.5 billion PBMCs per donor. The investigation overall reported the following: Sampling was restricted to blood, and TCR repertoires in tissues likely differ from the TCR repertoires found in blood. Sharing across a few donors was observed for around 5% of naive CD4, about 4% of naive CD8, 2.3% of memory CD4, and around 0.44% of memory CD8 clonotypes. Higher generation probabilities were observed for clonotypes shared by all four sorted-subset donors than for non-shared clonotypes. Larger estimated clonotype richness was generally found for naive subsets than for memory subsets. Incomplete sequencing was indicated by rarefaction of sorted-subset datasets, despite the large sequencing depth. Pairwise subsampling indicated that sequencing depth was expected to affect the degree of clonotype sharing among donors. Because the study included only a small number of donors, the genetic and exposure-history diversity represented was limited.

Compared with germline, V lacks 5 bases and J lacks 3 bases; bases without a gene match: 7. From cysteine to phenylalanine, the CDR3 is 16 amino acids long. Only the CDR3 region is kept as DNA, spanning 48 bases read in frame from base 1. CDR1 and CDR2 are read off the germline V gene as MDHEN and SYDVKM. CD8 naive samples consisted of CD45RO-negative cells that were positively selected for CCR7, yielding a CD45RA+CCR7+ population without TemRA cells. The donors were healthy, HIV-negative adults with no recently reported acute infections or vaccinations. Every donor was a Caucasian adult living in Nashville, Tennessee, USA. Blood was collected by leukapheresis, and PBMCs were isolated by Ficoll-Histopaque density gradient centrifugation and then cryopreserved in liquid nitrogen vapor phase. Analytical flow cytometry was used to check the purity and quantity of every magnetically sorted T cell population. Genomic DNA was isolated from every sorted fraction and measured by UV absorbance on a Nanodrop 2000c.

Using the deep immunoSEQ assay, multiplex PCR amplified TCR CDR3 regions from genomic DNA. For each cell subset, the extracted genomic DNA was distributed evenly across all wells of several immunoSEQ 96-well plates, and each plate served as one replicate. Each replicate PCR for sorted subsets received approximately 220 ng genomic DNA, equal to 30,000 or so T cell genomes. The purified libraries were quantified using a Qubit 3.0 fluorometer, sized with a Bioanalyzer 2100, and then quantified again using the KAPA Library Quantification kit. Each immunoSEQ 96-well plate was sequenced on its own single-read 150-cycle Illumina NextSeq 550 flow cell. For the original study's pipeline: Because only junctional sequences without quality scores were contained in the immunoSEQ output, filtering matching that applied to full-length reads could not be performed. To assign V/J genes and CDR3, sequences were annotated using PyIR, a Python wrapper for IgBLAST v1.9, with IMGT germline references. Reads were removed for weak V/J assignments (E-value above 1e-6), missing CDR3, stop codons, out-of-frame junctions, or ambiguous translated residues. V3J clonotypes were defined by identical inferred V gene, J gene, and CDR3 amino acid sequence. The percentage overlap between two repertoires was calculated by dividing the number of shared unique clonotypes by the size of the smaller repertoire. Richness of each repertoire was evaluated using RTK rarefaction, the Chao1 estimator, and Recon v2.1 estimates of unobserved clonotypes. Generation probabilities for all TCRbeta clonotypes obtained by the gDNA method from four donors were computed using OLGA. TCRdb carries this immuneACCESS record with in-frame sequences only. Its versions omit some clonotypes, under half of them owing to an unresolved V gene in the studies checked, with the rest unexplained. V and J calls and clone size are as listed in that table; D and trimming were resolved from the DNA. This sample is represented by about 2.1 million clones; about 92% of them were singletons. The top ten clonotypes cover roughly 1.7% of the sample.

Notes on this clone: What antigen it recognizes has not been identified. Nothing much larger sits one base from this clone, and base qualities are not available.

Sequenced: naive CD8+ T cells from PBMCs. Sample cell subset or site, as interpreted from the label and publication: CD45RA+CCR7+. The rearrangement joined TRBV28 to TRBJ2-3; TRBD2 matches 11 bases in the middle. The clonotype originates from a man aged 18 to 29 in good health. Some clones in this sample may be carry-over from other donors' samples. The nucleotide sequence is TGTGCCAGCAGTCCCCGGGGACTAGCGGCAACAGATACGCAGTATTTT. The resulting protein is CASSPRGLAATDTQYF.